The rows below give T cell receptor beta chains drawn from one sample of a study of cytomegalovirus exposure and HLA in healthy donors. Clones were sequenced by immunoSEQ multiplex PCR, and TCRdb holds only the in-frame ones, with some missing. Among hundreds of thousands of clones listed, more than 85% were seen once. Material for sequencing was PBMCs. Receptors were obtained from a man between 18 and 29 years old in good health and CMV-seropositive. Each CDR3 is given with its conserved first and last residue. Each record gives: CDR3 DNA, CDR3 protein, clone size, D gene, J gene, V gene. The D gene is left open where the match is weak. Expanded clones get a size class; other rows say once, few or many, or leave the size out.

TGTGCTAGTGGTTTGGGGGGGACCTACGAGCAGTACTTC CASGLGGTYEQYF - - TRBJ2-7 TRBV12-5
TGTGCCAGCAGTGAGGTTACCGGGGAGCTGTTTTTT CASSEVTGELFF - - TRBJ2-2 TRBV6-1
TGCGCCAGCAGCCGGGACTGGCGGGATCGAGGTGGCGAGCAGTACTTC CASSRDWRDRGGEQYF - - TRBJ2-7 TRBV5-1
TGCGCCAGCAGCCGCTTAGGCAGGAGCAACACTGAAGCTTTCTTT CASSRLGRSNTEAFF - - TRBJ1-1 TRBV4-1
TGCGCCAGCAGCTTGGGGGCAGGGTCGGACACTGAAGCTTTCTTT CASSLGAGSDTEAFF - - TRBJ1-1 TRBV5-1
TGTGCCAGCAGCTTGGTTGGGGGGAACACTGAAGCTTTCTTT CASSLVGGNTEAFF - - TRBJ1-1 TRBV11-2
TGCGCCAGCAGCCCGCGGCCGGAGGAAAAACTGTTTTTT CASSPRPEEKLFF - - TRBJ1-4 TRBV5-1
TGTGCCAGCAGTGAATCAGGGATGTATGGCTACACCTTC CASSESGMYGYTF - - TRBJ1-2 TRBV2
TGTGCCAGCAGTGAAGGGGTCAGGGTCTATGGCTACACCTTC CASSEGVRVYGYTF - - TRBJ1-2 TRBV6-1
TGCAGCGTTGAAGGGCCGGAATATGGCTACACCTTC CSVEGPEYGYTF - - TRBJ1-2 TRBV29-1
TGTGCCAGCAGTGACTTGGGGAGGAGGAATCAGCCCCAGCATTTT CASSDLGRRNQPQHF - - TRBJ1-5 TRBV6-1
TGTGCCAGCAGCTTAGGCGCCGACGCGCAGTATTTT CASSLGADAQYF once - TRBJ2-3 TRBV13
TGTGCCAGCAGCTTGGTGTCAGCCTCGTTCGCGAACACCGGGGAGCTGTTTTTT CASSLVSASFANTGELFF - - TRBJ2-2 TRBV5-4
TGCAGCGCCGGATTACGAGACAGGGGGAAGCAGTACTTC CSAGLRDRGKQYF few TRBD1 TRBJ2-7 TRBV29-1
TGTGCCAGCAGCTCCTATTCGGGACGGGTAGCGGTCACCGGGGAGCTGTTTTTT CASSSYSGRVAVTGELFF - - TRBJ2-2 TRBV5-6
TGCAGCGTCGGACAGGGTGGCGGCAATGAGCAGTTCTTC CSVGQGGGNEQFF - TRBD1 TRBJ2-1 TRBV29-1
TGTGCCAGCAGCCAACTAATGGGGACTAGGAGACAAGAAACGCAGTATTTT CASSQLMGTRRQETQYF - TRBD2 TRBJ2-3 TRBV7-9
TGTGCCAGCAGCTCCAGCGGGGCTAGCACAGATACGCAGTATTTT CASSSSGASTDTQYF - TRBD2 TRBJ2-3 TRBV11-2
TGTGCCAGCAGCTCCTCAACATACAACGGGGACGAGCAGTACTTC CASSSSTYNGDEQYF - - TRBJ2-7 TRBV13
TGTGCCAGCAGCCGTCGTCTGAACACTGAAGCTTTCTTT CASSRRLNTEAFF few - TRBJ1-1 TRBV7-9
TGCAGCGTTGTGTCGGGGTACGAGCAGTACTTC CSVVSGYEQYF - - TRBJ2-7 TRBV29-1
TGTGCCATGGCTAAGGGGCCCTTGAACACTGAAGCTTTCTTT CAMAKGPLNTEAFF - - TRBJ1-1 TRBV10-3
TGTGCCAGCAGTTATACAGGGGAATACGAGCAGTACTTC CASSYTGEYEQYF - TRBD1 TRBJ2-7 TRBV2
TGCGCCAGCAGCGACCCAGCGGGAGGGAATGAGCAGTTCTTC CASSDPAGGNEQFF - TRBD2 TRBJ2-1 TRBV5-1
TGTGCCAGCAGTATCCGCGGCGGGATCTACGAGCAGTACTTC CASSIRGGIYEQYF - - TRBJ2-7 TRBV28
TGCAGCGTTGTCAGATCGCAGGGGGTCGACGAGCAGTACTTC CSVVRSQGVDEQYF - TRBD1 TRBJ2-7 TRBV29-1
TGTGCCAGCAGTGAATTGGCCGAAAACTATGGCTACACCTTC CASSELAENYGYTF - - TRBJ1-2 TRBV25-1
TGTGCCAGCAGTTTAGGCGGGCTCAATGAGCAGTTCTTC CASSLGGLNEQFF - - TRBJ2-1 TRBV6-5
TGTGCCAGCAGCAAAACTCAGAACTATGGCTACACCTTC CASSKTQNYGYTF few - TRBJ1-2 TRBV5-6
TGCAGCGTTCCAGGGGGCCTCGGGAACACTGAAGCTTTCTTT CSVPGGLGNTEAFF - TRBD1 TRBJ1-1 TRBV29-1
TGTGCCAGCAGCTTTGAGACAACTGGCTACACCTTC CASSFETTGYTF - - TRBJ1-2 TRBV5-5
TGTGCCAGCAGTGGAGCGGGACGCCGCTCCTACAATGAGCAGTTCTTC CASSGAGRRSYNEQFF - TRBD2 TRBJ2-1 TRBV25-1
TGTGCCATCAGTGAGGGGGAAGGGACAGTCCCCTACGAGCAGTACTTC CAISEGEGTVPYEQYF - TRBD1 TRBJ2-7 TRBV10-3
TGTGCCAGCAGTTTAACGACAGGGGACTATGGCTACACCTTC CASSLTTGDYGYTF - TRBD1 TRBJ1-2 TRBV28
TGTGCCAGCTCACCAAATCCAGGGGGACTTGGAGGCTACACCTTC CASSPNPGGLGGYTF few TRBD1 TRBJ1-2 TRBV18
TGTGCCAGTAGTATAGGCCAGGGCGGTGAGCAGTTCTTC CASSIGQGGEQFF - - TRBJ2-1 TRBV19
TGTGCTAGTGGACACATCTCTGATGGGAGCCCCTTCGTCAATGAGCAGTTCTTC CASGHISDGSPFVNEQFF - - TRBJ2-1 TRBV12-5
TGTGCCAGCAGTGTTGTTCGTAGCTCTGGAAACACCATATATTTT CASSVVRSSGNTIYF - - TRBJ1-3 TRBV2